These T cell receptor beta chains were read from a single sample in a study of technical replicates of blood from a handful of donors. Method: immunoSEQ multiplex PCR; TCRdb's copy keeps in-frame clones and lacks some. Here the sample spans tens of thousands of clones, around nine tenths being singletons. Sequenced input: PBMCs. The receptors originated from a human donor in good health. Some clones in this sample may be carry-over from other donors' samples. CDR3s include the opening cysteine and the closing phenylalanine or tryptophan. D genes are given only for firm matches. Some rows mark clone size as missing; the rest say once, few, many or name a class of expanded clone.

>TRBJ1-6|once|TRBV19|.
CASSRRDSPLHF
TGTGCCAGTAGCCGTCGGGATTCACCCCTCCACTTT
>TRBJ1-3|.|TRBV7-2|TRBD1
CASSLEQGYTIYF
TGTGCCAGCAGCTTAGAACAGGGGTACACCATATATTTT
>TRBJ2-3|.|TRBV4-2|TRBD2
CASSQELAGGLDTQYF
TGTGCCAGCAGCCAAGAGCTAGCGGGGGGGCTAGATACGCAGTATTTT
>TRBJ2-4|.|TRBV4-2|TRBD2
CASSQEAGGRTQEKNIQYF
TGTGCCAGCAGCCAAGAGGCGGGGGGGAGGACCCAAGAAAAAAACATTCAGTACTTC
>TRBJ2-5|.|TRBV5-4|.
CASSYTRQQETQYF
TGTGCCAGCAGCTACACCCGACAGCAAGAGACCCAGTACTTC
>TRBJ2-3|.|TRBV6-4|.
CASSLAGEGTDTQYF
TGTGCCAGCAGTCTTGCAGGGGAAGGCACAGATACGCAGTATTTT
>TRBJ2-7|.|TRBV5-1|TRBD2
CASSAELAGAYEQYF
TGCGCCAGCAGCGCGGAACTAGCGGGAGCTTACGAGCAGTACTTC
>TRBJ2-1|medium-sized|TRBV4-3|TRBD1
CASSQGTGGGNEQFF
TGCGCCAGCAGCCAAGGGACAGGGGGCGGGAATGAGCAGTTCTTC
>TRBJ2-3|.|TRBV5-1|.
CASSLGGFRTDTQYF
TGCGCCAGCAGCTTGGGAGGCTTTCGCACAGATACGCAGTATTTT
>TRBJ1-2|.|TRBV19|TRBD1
CASSMGQVNYGYTF
TGTGCCAGTAGTATGGGACAGGTTAACTATGGCTACACCTTC
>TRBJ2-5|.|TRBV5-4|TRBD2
CASSPGLAGGETQYF
TGTGCCAGCAGCCCGGGACTAGCGGGGGGTGAGACCCAGTACTTC
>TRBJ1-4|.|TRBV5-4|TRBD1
CASSQGGIANEKLFF
TGTGCCAGCAGCCAGGGGGGTATAGCTAATGAAAAACTGTTTTTT
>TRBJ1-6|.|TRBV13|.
CASSPKPVSYNSPLHF
TGTGCCAGCAGCCCTAAACCTGTCTCCTATAATTCACCCCTCCACTTT
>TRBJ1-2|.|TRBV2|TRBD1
CASSEMTGGGGYTF
TGTGCCAGCAGTGAAATGACAGGGGGCGGGGGCTACACCTTC
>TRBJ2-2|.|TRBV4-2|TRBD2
CASSRFGGGKQGLPGELFF
TGTGCCAGCAGCCGCTTCGGGGGAGGGAAACAAGGGCTACCCGGGGAGCTGTTTTTT
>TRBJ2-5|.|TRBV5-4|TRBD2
CASSLAGGEQETQYF
TGTGCCAGCAGCTTGGCTGGGGGGGAACAAGAGACCCAGTACTTC
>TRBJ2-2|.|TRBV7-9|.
CASSYGLNTGELFF
TGTGCCAGCAGTTACGGACTTAACACCGGGGAGCTGTTTTTT
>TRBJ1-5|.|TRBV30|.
CAWSAQSNQPQHF
TGTGCCTGGAGTGCACAGTCCAATCAGCCCCAGCATTTT
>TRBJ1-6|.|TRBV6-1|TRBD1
CASSESPGQGLSYNSPLHF
TGTGCCAGCAGTGAATCACCGGGACAGGGTCTGTCCTATAATTCACCCCTCCACTTT
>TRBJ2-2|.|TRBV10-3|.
CAISEHGGQTAGELFF
TGTGCCATCAGTGAGCACGGGGGGCAGACTGCCGGGGAGCTGTTTTTT
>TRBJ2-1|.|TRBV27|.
CASSLLGVNSYNEQFF
TGTGCCAGCAGTTTATTAGGGGTAAACTCCTACAATGAGCAGTTCTTC
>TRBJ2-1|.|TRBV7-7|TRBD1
CASALSMGQANNEQFF
TGTGCCAGCGCCCTTTCGATGGGACAGGCGAACAATGAGCAGTTCTTC
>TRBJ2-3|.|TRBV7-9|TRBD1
CASSPRQGFTDTQYF
TGTGCCAGCAGCCCCCGACAGGGATTCACAGATACGCAGTATTTT
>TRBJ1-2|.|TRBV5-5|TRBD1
CASSFAATGTGYGYTF
TGTGCCAGCAGCTTTGCCGCAACCGGGACAGGGTATGGCTACACCTTC
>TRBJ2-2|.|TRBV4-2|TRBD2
CASSPYALAGDVTGELFF
TGTGCCAGCAGCCCGTACGCGCTAGCGGGAGACGTCACCGGGGAGCTGTTTTTT
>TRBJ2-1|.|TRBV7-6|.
CASSKEASRSSYNEQFF
TGTGCCAGCAGCAAGGAGGCTAGCCGGAGCTCCTACAATGAGCAGTTCTTC
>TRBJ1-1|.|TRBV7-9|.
CASSPGDTEAFF
TGTGCCAGCAGCCCAGGGGACACTGAAGCTTTCTTT
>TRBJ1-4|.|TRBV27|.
CASSTNGYWEKLFF
TGTGCCAGCAGTACCAACGGGTATTGGGAAAAACTGTTTTTT
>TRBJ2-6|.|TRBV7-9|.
CASSDQGSGANVLTF
TGTGCCAGCAGCGATCAGGGTTCCGGGGCCAACGTCCTGACTTTC
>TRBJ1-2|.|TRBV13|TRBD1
CASSLGLRDRELYGYTF
TGTGCCAGCAGCTTAGGCCTCCGGGACAGGGAACTCTATGGCTACACCTTC
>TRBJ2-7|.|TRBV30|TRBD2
CAWRAGGYEQYF
TGTGCCTGGAGGGCGGGAGGCTACGAGCAGTACTTC
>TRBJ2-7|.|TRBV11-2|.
CASSLDRGQEQYF
TGTGCCAGCAGCTTAGACAGGGGCCAAGAGCAGTACTTC
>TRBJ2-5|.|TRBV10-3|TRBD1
CATRGQGKETQYF
TGTGCCACCAGAGGACAGGGAAAAGAGACCCAGTACTTC
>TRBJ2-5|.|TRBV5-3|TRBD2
CARRAGGAGGEAETQYF
TGTGCCAGAAGGGCAGGGGGAGCGGGGGGCGAGGCGGAGACCCAGTACTTC
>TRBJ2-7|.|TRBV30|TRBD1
CAWSETGAGQYF
TGTGCCTGGAGTGAGACAGGGGCGGGGCAGTACTTC
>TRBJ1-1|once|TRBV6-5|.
CASGRTGNTEAFF
TGTGCCAGCGGAAGAACAGGTAACACTGAAGCTTTCTTT
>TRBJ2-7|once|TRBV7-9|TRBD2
CASSPSGGVTHEQYF
TGTGCCAGCAGCCCGAGCGGGGGGGTAACTCACGAGCAGTACTTC
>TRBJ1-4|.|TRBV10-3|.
CAISEPGSANEKLFF
TGTGCCATCAGTGAGCCAGGGTCTGCTAATGAAAAACTGTTTTTT
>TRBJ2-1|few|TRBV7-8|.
CASSPVLLAGFYNEQFF
TGTGCCAGCAGCCCCGTTCTCCTGGCGGGATTCTACAATGAGCAGTTCTTC
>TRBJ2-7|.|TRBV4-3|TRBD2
CASSQDSAGGLEDEQYF
TGCGCCAGCAGCCAAGACTCCGCGGGAGGGCTGGAGGACGAGCAGTACTTC
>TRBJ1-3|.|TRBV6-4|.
CASLAGTTGNTIYF
TGTGCCTCTCTGGCAGGAACAACTGGAAACACCATATATTTT
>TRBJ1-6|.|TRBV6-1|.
CASSGRSVENSPLHF
TGTGCCAGCAGTGGTCGCAGCGTAGAAAATTCACCCCTCCACTTT
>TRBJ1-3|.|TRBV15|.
CATSRREPGNTIYF
TGTGCCACCAGCAGACGGGAGCCGGGAAACACCATATATTTT
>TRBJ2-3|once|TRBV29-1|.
CSVMERSTDTQYF
TGCAGCGTCATGGAGCGGAGCACAGATACGCAGTATTTT
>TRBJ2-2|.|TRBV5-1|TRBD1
CASNDPGQGVTGELFF
TGCGCCAGCAATGACCCGGGACAGGGGGTCACCGGGGAGCTGTTTTTT
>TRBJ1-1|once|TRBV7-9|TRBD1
CASSSRGTGGGKNTEAFF
TGTGCCAGCAGCTCCCGCGGGACAGGGGGCGGGAAGAACACTGAAGCTTTCTTT
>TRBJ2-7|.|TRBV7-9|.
CASSLAGASEVDEQYF
TGTGCCAGCAGCTTAGCAGGGGCTTCTGAGGTCGACGAGCAGTACTTC
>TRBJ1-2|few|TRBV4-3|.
CASSQDSTEAFYGYTF
TGCGCCAGCAGCCAAGATAGTACAGAAGCCTTCTATGGCTACACCTTC
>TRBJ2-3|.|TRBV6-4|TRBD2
CASRLAGGSTDTQYF
TGTGCCAGCAGGCTAGCGGGGGGCAGCACAGATACGCAGTATTTT
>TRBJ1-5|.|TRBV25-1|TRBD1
CASSEGGQGARSNQPQHF
TGTGCCAGCAGTGAAGGGGGTCAGGGGGCGCGGAGCAATCAGCCCCAGCATTTT
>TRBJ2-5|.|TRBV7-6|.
CASSSLVLGQQGGVTQYF
TGTGCCAGCAGCTCTTTAGTCCTCGGACAACAGGGAGGGGTGACCCAGTACTTC
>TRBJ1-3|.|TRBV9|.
CASSVGRGSGNTIYF
TGTGCCAGCAGCGTGGGAAGGGGCTCTGGAAACACCATATATTTT
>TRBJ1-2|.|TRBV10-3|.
CAISGRQPDYGYTF
TGTGCCATCAGTGGGCGGCAGCCGGACTATGGCTACACCTTC
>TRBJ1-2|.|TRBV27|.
CASSWKGGAYGYTF
TGTGCCAGCAGTTGGAAAGGGGGGGCCTATGGCTACACCTTC